A selection of T cell receptor beta chains follows, all from one sample in a study of T cell responses to AZD1222 COVID-19 vaccine. TCRdb keeps only in-frame clones here, not all; method: immunoSEQ multiplex PCR. The table lists approximately 120,000 clones, about 85% of them singletons. The material sequenced was peripheral blood, taken on day 0 of AZD1222 vaccination. Source of these receptors: an adult in good health. The conserved cysteine and the conserved F or W are not part of the CDR3 here.

v_gene | CDR3aa
TRBV7-3 | ASSLSNGNTDTQY
TRBV28 | ASRGSNQPQH
TRBV10-3 | AISIDGNYGYT
TRBV7-2 | ASSSSPPGVPGELF
TRBV21-1 | ASSKAPEQGQVGGYGYT
TRBV19 | ASSIGLESSRGSYNEQF
TRBV20-1 | SASTSASGAYEQY
TRBV6-1 | ASSEWVEGARQPQH
TRBV24-1 | ATSDFGGGTDTQY
TRBV24-1 | ATSTPGPGADTQY
TRBV7-6 | ASSFITGPNQPQH
TRBV7-2 | ASSFAGILSYEQY
TRBV19 | ASSIRTTYGYT
TRBV28 | ASKPSLGQSYGYT
TRBV9 | ASSPRTGDTQY
TRBV5-1 | ASSLEVAYNEQF
TRBV3-1/TRBV3-2 | ASSKTGETQY
TRBV19 | ASRDDRRANYGYT
TRBV5-1 | ASSLVASGGETQY
TRBV6-6 | ASSYDPSAAYEQY
TRBV7-2 | ASSPDRYGGYT
TRBV27 | ASSLGLWGTGELF
TRBV6-1 | ASSEAGGNEQF
TRBV5-1 | ASSLVVEYEQY
TRBV9 | ASSGGSTSTDTQY
TRBV3-1/TRBV3-2 | ASSQRTGYGYT
TRBV7-9 | ASSRGGPSTDTQY
TRBV7-9 | ASSSRGVRGSYGYT
TRBV29-1 | STGTGGFYNEQF
TRBV6-2/TRBV6-3 | ASSPASGGYNEQF
TRBV6-2/TRBV6-3 | ASSYTETQY
TRBV19 | ASSLGGQLNTEAF
TRBV19 | ASTIGLTGYNEQF
TRBV4-1 | ASSRVSTNQPQH
TRBV4-1 | ASSQRAGQGGHGYT
TRBV2 | ASSEDTGELF
TRBV6-5 | ASSPLDRGQETQY
TRBV7-2 | ASSLGQGNYGYT
TRBV3-1/TRBV3-2 | ASSQERTVVTDTQY
TRBV28 | ASSLGHTEQF
TRBV11-3 | ASSRGSGNTIY
TRBV24-1 | ATSDLGLAGGTDTQY
TRBV28 | ASRPGPSYEQY
TRBV4-3 | ASSQGQGFMNTEAF
TRBV5-1 | ASSGGTGNYGYT
TRBV29-1 | SVGWTGMNTEAF
TRBV4-3 | ASSQDRGIQETQY
TRBV3-1/TRBV3-2 | ASSQAGGIQETQY
TRBV4-2 | ASSPTSRMNTEAF
TRBV18 | ASSRSGTGFYGYT
TRBV11-2 | ASSLDDQQPQH
TRBV11-3 | ASSLEHDEKLF
TRBV2 | ASSAYQNGNTEAF
TRBV11-3 | ASSLLGNSPLH
TRBV19 | ASSKGRIYEQY
TRBV5-1 | ASSLDIRNEKLF
TRBV4-1 | ASSQAGLAESTDTQY
TRBV4-1 | ASSQDIPGWGYT
TRBV28 | ASSLAPGDTEAF